Listed here are 11 T cell receptor beta chains from one sample, sequenced in a study of blood T cell repertoires in COVID-19. Clones were sequenced by immunoSEQ multiplex PCR, and TCRdb holds only the in-frame ones, with some missing. Of a few hundred thousand clones in the sample, about 90% were seen once. The sequencing sample was made of PBMCs or T cells enriched from blood (not recorded which). All receptors derive from a woman in her thirties who had recovered from COVID-19.

V usage is TRBV11-3 and J usage is TRBJ1-1, with D hard to call. V dropped 5 bases and J dropped 1 base, with 8 bases sitting between them. CDR3 length: 13 residues. CDR1 is SGHNT and CDR2 is YENEEA in the germline V gene. CDR3 region: CASSPGKNTEAFF. DNA for the CDR3: TGTGCCAGCAGCCCCGGGAAGAACACTGAAGCTTTCTTT.

This clone was recorded a few times. The chain is built from TRBV5-1 and TRBJ1-1; 8 bases line up with TRBD1. Germline CDR1 reads SGHRS; CDR2 reads YFSETQ. The CDR3 spans 15 residues. V was pared by 4 bases and J by 0 bases, with 5 bases of the junction left unmatched. CDR3 DNA: TGCGCCAGCAGCAAGGGACAGGATCTGAACACTGAAGCTTTCTTT. Its translation: CASSKGQDLNTEAFF.

This rearrangement joins TRBV11-3 to TRBJ2-2, with D unclear. V was shortened by 5 bases and J by 6 bases, with 22 bases between the two germline ends. The CDR3 runs to 17 residues. Germline values: CDR1 SGHNT, CDR2 YENEEA. DNA of the CDR3: TGTGCCAGCAGCCGAACCACGACGGGTAACTTTCCCGGGGAGCTGTTTTTT. Translation: CASSRTTTGNFPGELFF.

CDR3 in DNA: TGTGCCAGCAAACGGGAGTACAATCAGCCCCAGCATTTT. It specifies CASKREYNQPQHF. The V and J genes are TRBV12-3 or TRBV12-4 and TRBJ1-5; D gene ambiguous. Deletions cut 7 bases from V and 3 bases from J, with 10 bases between. The CDR3 totals 13 residues.

For the CDR3, the DNA is TGTGCCAGCAGCCCGGGGAGAGTCCTTGAAGCTTTCTTT. This sequence encodes CASSPGRVLEAFF. The V call is TRBV5-5, the J call TRBJ1-1, with D uncertain. Between the trimmed V and J ends, which lost 4 bases and 7 bases, there was a span of 14 bases. From germline, CDR1 is SGHKS and CDR2 YYEKEE (reference sequence). This CDR3 has 13 amino acids.

CDR3 region: CASSSPGGTGELFF. The CDR3 coding sequence is TGTGCCAGCAGCTCCCCGGGAGGCACCGGGGAGCTGTTTTTT. The chain uses TRBV6-5 and TRBJ2-2, with TRBD2 matching 7 bases. Losses at the gene ends were 6 bases for V and 4 bases for J; bases not matched to a gene: 5. The CDR3 spans 14 residues. Germline V gene lookup returns CDR1 MNHEY and CDR2 SVGAGI.

CDR3 residues: CASSFSMEGTEAFF. The CDR3 nucleotides are TGTGCCAGCAGCTTTTCCATGGAGGGGACTGAAGCTTTCTTT. The gene calls are TRBV5-4 and TRBJ1-1; a possible D gene is TRBD1 (5 bases). Germline V gene lookup returns CDR1 SGHNT and CDR2 YYREEE (reference sequence). The CDR3 runs to 14 residues. With 2 bases removed from V and 5 bases from J, the gap between germline ends came to 13 bases.

This chain uses TRBV5-1 with TRBJ1-3, with 8 bases matching TRBD1. The J segment lost 4 bases and the V segment lost 4 bases, leaving 7 bases of the junction unmatched. The CDR3 is made up of 15 amino acids. From germline, CDR1 is SGHRS and CDR2 YFSETQ. The CDR3 region is CASSTQGARGNTIYF. The CDR3 DNA sequence: TGCGCCAGCAGCACCCAGGGGGCGAGAGGAAACACCATATATTTT.

This clone was observed a few times. The chain has TRBV29-1 and TRBJ1-2; D unclear. Germline V gene sequence: CDR1 SQVTM, CDR2 ANQGSEA. The CDR3 totals 8 residues. The ends were cut back, 8 bases at V and 7 bases at J, with 5 bases in the middle. The CDR3 loop reads CSYGGYTF. In DNA form, the CDR3 reads TGCAGCTACGGTGGCTACACCTTC.

The chain employs TRBV6-5 and TRBJ2-7; D is possibly TRBD2 (6 bases). CDR3 length equals 13 residues. Trimming stripped 6 bases from V and 4 bases from J, with 13 bases between. Germline CDR1 MNHEY, CDR2 SVGAGI. The CDR3 DNA follows: TGTGCCAGCAGCCGCCCTGGGGGGTACGAGCAGTACTTC. Translation: CASSRPGGYEQYF.

The rearrangement uses TRBV5-1 and TRBJ2-3, with 10 bases lining up with TRBD2. CDR3 length equals 16 residues. CDR1 SGHRS and CDR2 YFSETQ come from the germline V gene. V dropped 4 bases and J dropped 5; count of bases not matched to a gene: 10. The CDR3, as DNA: TGCGCCAGCAGCGAGAGGGCTAGCGGGGGTGGAGATACGCAGTATTTT. The encoded protein is CASSERASGGGDTQYF. The variable domain in full, completed from reference TRBV5-1 and TRBJ2-3, reads KAGVTQTPRYLIKTRGQQVTLSCSPISGHRSVSWYQQTPGQGLQFLFEYFSETQRNKGNFPGRFSGRQFSNSRSEMNVSTLELGDSALYLCASSERASGGGDTQYFGPGTRLTVL.